This T cell receptor beta chain was identified in a study of metastatic and nonmetastatic thyroid tumors (dated by TCRdb to between 2020 and 2021). Background on the whole study: Repertoires from peripheral blood and from tumor or nodule tissue samples of malignant and benign thyroid patients were compared.

Library preparation used PCR. Instrument used: Illumina HiSeq 4000. High-throughput sequencing was used to profile the TCR beta-chain CDR3 region of every patient. In the authors' own workflow: A classifier to discriminate distant-metastatic papillary thyroid cancer patients was built from CDR3 differences across clinicopathological groups. To measure repertoire diversity the researchers used the Shannon index, while the Morisita-Horn index served to gauge how similar the tumor and blood repertoires were. The public sequencing data were trimmed at Q25 with fastp and processed into clonotypes with MiXCR by TCRdb, which kept only in-frame beta chains. These V and J calls originate from TCRdb's pipeline instead of the authors' own analysis. This sample comprises 85,000 to 95,000 clones, 15% of them detected only once. About 3.6% of the sample comes from the top ten. The paper's findings and limits, for the study overall: TCR beta diversity was reported as significantly higher in malignant tumors than in benign nodules, in both blood and tumor samples.

The CDR3, cysteine through phenylalanine, is 14 amino acids long. The sequence is cut down to CDR3 DNA, 42 bases in frame from base 1. Taken from the germline V gene, the CDR1 and CDR2 loops are MDHEN and SYDVKM. V loses 7 bases at its end and J loses 4 bases; junction bases beyond the gene matches: 7. None of the patients had been given any treatment before thyroid surgery. Using T-cell receptor beta sequencing, the researchers looked back retrospectively at clinical samples from patients, gathered between about 2012 and 2019. This clone showed up just a few times. The specificity of this receptor is unknown. There are no base qualities to consult, and no much larger clone falls within one base.

The sequenced sample consisted of blood. The clonotype originates from a female donor with papillary thyroid cancer or a benign thyroid nodule (not recorded which). Some clones in this sample may be carry-over from other donors' samples. This receptor chain uses TRBV28 and TRBJ1-5, with 7 bases in between that match TRBD1. The encoded CDR3 is CASNFRDRNQPQHF. The base sequence is TGTGCCAGCAACTTCCGGGACAGAAATCAGCCCCAGCATTTT.